The source of this T cell receptor (beta chain) is a study of sequential checkpoint blockade in melanoma (dated by TCRdb to about 2019). Context from the whole study: Using 1:1 randomization, the trial assigned patients either to first-line nivolumab followed by ipilimumab (arm A) or to ipilimumab followed by nivolumab (arm B). Maintenance nivolumab came after both trial sequences. On the study overall, not on this receptor specifically: The model for predicting response that combines TCR metrics with mutation burden needs to be validated in larger, independent patient cohorts.

The immunoSEQ Assay was used to immunosequence TCRbeta CDR3 regions from genomic DNA. Before high-throughput sequencing, the genomic DNA was amplified using bias-controlled multiplex PCR. The study's own analysis went as follows. To quantify the absolute abundance of each unique TCRbeta CDR3 region, the sequences were collapsed and filtered. Clonality, defined as 1 minus Pielou's evenness, was calculated using only productive rearrangements. Clones with significantly greater frequencies in on-treatment versus baseline samples were identified using a previously published method. TCRdb re-hosts the immuneACCESS table, in-frame sequences only. Its copies lack some clones; in the studies checked, an unresolved V gene accounts for under half of them, and the cause for the rest is not known. The DNA was the basis for D and trimming; V, J and clone size are from that table. A total of about 12,000 clones appear in this sample, 70% to 85% of them only once. About half of the sample rests with the top ten.

CDR1 and CDR2 are drawn from the germline V gene: MNHEY, SVGAGI. The CDR3 runs 16 amino acids, cysteine and phenylalanine included. Just CDR3 DNA is preserved here, 48 bases in frame from base 1. V trim: 0 bases; J trim: 4 bases; unmatched bases: 6. As to this clone: Its specific antigen is unknown. Per-base quality was not reported, and no clone a single base away is much larger than it.

This sample's treatment or condition label indicates: randomized to nivolumab then ipilimumab (arm A) or the reverse (arm B). Prior DNA-damaging chemotherapy had not been received by any trial patient. On a FACS Aria II flow cytometer, live CD3+CD8+ cells that were negative for CD19 and CD56 were sorted from thawed PBMCs. Samples came from patients with melanoma in CheckMate 064, a randomized, open-label phase II trial of sequential checkpoint blockade. Leukapheresis was used to collect peripheral blood mononuclear cells, which were then purified with Ficoll-Paque and frozen in human serum with about 9.3% DMSO. Immediately after sorting, the purity of the sorted blood CD3+CD8+ cells was confirmed to be >98%, and DNA was then extracted.

The rearranged chain carries TRBV6-5 and TRBJ2-1, with 7 central nucleotides matching TRBD1. Here the sequenced sample was CD8+ T cells sorted from blood (inferred from file names), taken from a patient given nivolumab and ipilimumab in sequence. This clonotype was sampled from a human donor with melanoma. The nucleotide sequence reads TGTGCCAGCAGTTACTCTTACAGGGGATCTTACAATGAGCAGTTCTTC. Protein translation: CASSYSYRGSYNEQFF.